Shown below are 11 T cell receptor beta chains from a single sample sequenced in a study of T-cell reconstitution after alpha-beta-depleted transplantation in children (dated by TCRdb to about 2016). Libraries were built with PCR. Sequencing instrument: Illumina HiSeq 2500. TCR library preparation used molecular barcoding, with unique molecular identifiers applied to normalize quantification of the TCRbeta repertoire. TCRdb itself trimmed the public reads at Q25 with fastp, ran MiXCR and retained productive beta chains. For every CDR3 protein sequence, its rows merge into one entry that carries the most common genes and DNA. The sample table records under 300,000 distinct CDR3 sequences; approximately 9.7% of these occur just once. In total, the top ten clones hold over 4.5% of the sample. The material was PBMCs from the stem cell graft donor, obtained from the stem cell graft. The receptors originated from a human donor who donated a stem cell graft to a child with SCID.

This clonotype was recorded at least ten times. The V gene is TRBV7-9, the J gene TRBJ2-2; D not resolved. This CDR3 is 16 amino acids long. CDR1 and CDR2 (germline): SEHNR, FQNEAQ (reference sequence). Trimming shortened V by 0 bases and J by 0 bases, and 8 bases separated the two germline ends. The CDR3 is CASSLARNANTGELFF. The CDR3 DNA is TGTGCCAGCAGCTTAGCCAGGAACGCGAACACCGGGGAGCTGTTTTTT.

This clonotype was detected ten times or more. The chain uses TRBV5-1 and TRBJ2-3; D possibly uses TRBD1 or TRBD2 (5 bases each). V lost 1 base to trimming and J lost 0 bases, with 9 bases between them. Per germline, CDR1 SGHRS and CDR2 YFSETQ. This CDR3 region has 15 residues. As DNA, the CDR3 is TGCGCCAGCAGCTTGTCGGGGCAAAGCACAGATACGCAGTATTTT. Translated: CASSLSGQSTDTQYF.

V usage is TRBV5-1 and J usage is TRBJ2-4; D ambiguous. CDR3 length: 15 residues. Germline values: CDR1 SGHRS, CDR2 YFSETQ. Between the trimmed V and J ends, which lost 4 bases and 6 bases, there was a span of 17 bases. CDR3 residues: CASSTMTANLNIQYF. The DNA of the CDR3 is TGCGCCAGCAGCACCATGACGGCAAACTTAAACATTCAGTACTTC.

This clonotype was seen many times. V and J are TRBV28 and TRBJ2-2, with D possibly being TRBD1 (6 bases). This CDR3 is 16 amino acids long. V shed 5 bases and J shed 3 bases, with 16 bases lying between them. CDR1 MDHEN and CDR2 SYDVKM come from the germline V gene. The CDR3 DNA sequence: TGTGCCAGCAGTCTACCGACAGGCCTGGACACCGGGGAGCTGTTTTTT. Residues: CASSLPTGLDTGELFF.

This clonotype was detected many times. The CDR3 region has the DNA TGTGCCAGCAGCGCAGGGGATTCGGGCGAGCAGTACTTC. Protein product: CASSAGDSGEQYF. The V gene is TRBV9, the J gene TRBJ2-7, with a possible D match to TRBD1 (6 bases). The CDR3 runs to 13 residues. The germline CDR1 and CDR2 sequences are SGDLS and YYNGEE. V lost 3 bases, J lost 6 bases, and 13 bases lay in between.

In its sample, this clonotype was seen many times. This chain links TRBV2 with TRBJ1-2; TRBD1 might be the D (6 bases). V shed 6 bases and J shed 5 bases, with 19 bases lying between them. Germline V gene lookup returns CDR1 SNHLY and CDR2 FYNNEI. The CDR3 extends over 15 amino acids. CDR3 sequence: CASRETGLHQYGYTF. The CDR3 DNA reads as TGTGCCAGCAGAGAGACAGGACTCCACCAATATGGCTACACCTTC.

There are many counts of this clonotype. The V gene is TRBV28, the J gene TRBJ1-4; D not certain. The CDR3 is 13 residues long. Deletions cut 7 bases from V and 10 bases from J, with 16 bases between. Germline V gives CDR1 MDHEN, CDR2 SYDVKM. Here the CDR3 reads CASTFPGIGKLFF. The CDR3 coding sequence is TGTGCCAGCACCTTTCCGGGGATCGGAAAACTGTTTTTT.

A remark on this clonotype: A much larger clone sits a single nucleotide away, making a read error possible. The V gene is TRBV7-8, the J gene TRBJ1-2; TRBD1 agrees at 10 bases. The length of the CDR3 is 17 residues. The germline V gene has CDR1 SGHVS and CDR2 FQNEAQ. The trim removed 5 bases at V and 4 bases at J, leaving 13 bases unmatched. The CDR3 DNA sequence: TGTGCCAGCAGCCCAAACGTCCTGGGGACAGGGGCCTATGGCTACACCTTC. It is translated as CASSPNVLGTGAYGYTF.

This clonotype was seen ten or more times. V and J are TRBV20-1 and TRBJ1-2, with TRBD1 identical over 9 bases. The CDR3 sequence is 13 residues long. The germline CDR1 and CDR2 sequences are DFQATT and SNEGSKA (reference sequence). After removal of 6 bases from V and 3 bases from J, the junction contained 5 bases not matched to a gene. The CDR3 DNA reads TGCAGTGCGGTTACAGGGGGCGACTATGGCTACACCTTC. Its protein product is CSAVTGGDYGYTF.

This clonotype showed up many times. CDR3 bases: TGTGCCAGCAACCCGACCTGGGCGGGCCACTACAATGAGCAGTTCTTC. Residues: CASNPTWAGHYNEQFF. The J gene is TRBJ2-1, the V gene TRBV5-6; D may be TRBD2 (5 bases). The CDR3 runs 16 residues. V was trimmed by 6 bases and J by 3 bases, leaving 19 bases between them. Germline V CDR1 and CDR2: SGHDT, YYEEEE.

This clonotype was recorded many times. The chain employs TRBV5-1 and TRBJ2-3; 12 nucleotides agree with TRBD2. Germline CDR1 is SGHRS and CDR2 is YFSETQ. J lost 5 bases, V lost 4 bases, and 14 bases had no gene match. This CDR3 is 18 amino acids long. This CDR3 is CASSPKILAGGPGDTQYF. The CDR3 DNA sequence: TGCGCCAGCAGCCCCAAAATTCTAGCGGGGGGGCCCGGAGATACGCAGTATTTT.